The present entry profiles one T cell receptor (beta chain) with its context. The assay was immunoSEQ multiplex PCR, and TCRdb's table has in-frame clones only and misses some. The table records about 110,000 clones, roughly nine tenths of them present only once. The entry originates in a study of T cell changes during pregnancy in multiple sclerosis. V was clipped by 4 bases and J by 0 bases, with 13 bases between them. Germline V gene sequence: CDR1 MNHEY, CDR2 SMNVEV (reference sequence). This CDR3 spans 16 amino acids. This sequence joins TRBV27 and TRBJ1-5; D not certain. The sequencing here drew on peripheral blood, taken after pregnancy. The sequence came from a female donor with multiple sclerosis, enrolled in a pregnancy study. The CDR3 is CASSYGRGLSNQPQHF. The DNA for the CDR3 is TGTGCCAGCAGTTATGGACGCGGGCTTAGCAATCAGCCCCAGCATTTT.